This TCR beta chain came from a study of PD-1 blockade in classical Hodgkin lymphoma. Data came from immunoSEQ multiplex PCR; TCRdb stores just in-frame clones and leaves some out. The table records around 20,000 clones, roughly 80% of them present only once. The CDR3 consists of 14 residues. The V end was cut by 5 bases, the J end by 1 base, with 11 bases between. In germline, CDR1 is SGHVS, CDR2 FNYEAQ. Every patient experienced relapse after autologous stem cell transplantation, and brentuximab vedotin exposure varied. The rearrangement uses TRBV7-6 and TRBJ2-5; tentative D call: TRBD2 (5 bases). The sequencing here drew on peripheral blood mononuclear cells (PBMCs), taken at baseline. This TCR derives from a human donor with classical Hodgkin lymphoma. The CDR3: CASSRTPAQETQYF. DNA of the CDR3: TGTGCCAGCAGCCGGACTCCCGCCCAAGAGACCCAGTACTTC.